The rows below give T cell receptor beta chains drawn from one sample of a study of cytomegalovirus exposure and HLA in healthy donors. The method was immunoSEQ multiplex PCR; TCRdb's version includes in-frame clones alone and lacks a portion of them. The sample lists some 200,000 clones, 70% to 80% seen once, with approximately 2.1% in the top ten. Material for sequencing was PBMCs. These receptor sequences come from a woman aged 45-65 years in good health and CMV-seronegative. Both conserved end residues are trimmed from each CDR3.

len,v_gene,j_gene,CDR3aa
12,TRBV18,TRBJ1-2,ASSPETGNYGYT
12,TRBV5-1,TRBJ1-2,ASSTDRGNYGYT
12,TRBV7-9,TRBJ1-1,ASSLGSGGTKAF
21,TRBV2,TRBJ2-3,ASSPGTFYVGKDELASADTQY
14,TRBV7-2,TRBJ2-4,ASSHGTSGGTNIQY
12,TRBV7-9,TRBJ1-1,SSSFETLNTEAF
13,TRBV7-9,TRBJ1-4,ASSLTQGANEKLF
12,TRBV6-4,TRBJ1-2,ASSGSRQGGGYT
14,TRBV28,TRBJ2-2,ASSLPGLGVTGELF
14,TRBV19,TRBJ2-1,ASSFAGTSGYNEQF
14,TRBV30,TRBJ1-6,AWSSPWAAANSPLH
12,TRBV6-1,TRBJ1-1,ASSGTPGRGEAF
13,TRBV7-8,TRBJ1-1,ASSFDRPLGGEAF
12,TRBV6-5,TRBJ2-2,ASSWAGVTGELF
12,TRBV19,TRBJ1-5,ASNRGQRNQPQH
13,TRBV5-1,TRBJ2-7,ASSRGGGSNDEQY
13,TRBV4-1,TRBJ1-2,ASSQEQGRDYGYT
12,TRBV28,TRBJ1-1,ASKGTGGNTEAF
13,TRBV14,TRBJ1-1,ASSQAGTMNTEAF
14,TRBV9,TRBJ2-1,ASSPRDSSSYNEQF
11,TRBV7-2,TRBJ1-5,ASSLTYNQPQH
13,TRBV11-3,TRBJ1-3,ASSSGPDSGNTIY
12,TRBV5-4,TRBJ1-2,ASSTGTELYGYT
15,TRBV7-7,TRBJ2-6,ASSLTGTGTGANVLT
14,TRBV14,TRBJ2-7,ASSQELGRKSYEQY
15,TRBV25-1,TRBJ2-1,ASSDSGGSREGQRVF
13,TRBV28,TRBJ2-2,ASSPSAGGTGELF
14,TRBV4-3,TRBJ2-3,ASSQELAGGTDTQY
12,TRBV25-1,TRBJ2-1,ASSDPPHYNEQF